Shown below are 29 T cell receptor beta chains from a single sample sequenced in a study of blood T cell repertoires in COVID-19. The assay was immunoSEQ multiplex PCR, and TCRdb's table has in-frame clones only and misses some. Among 190,000 or so clones listed, approximately 82% were seen once. Input material: peripheral blood. The receptors derive from a human donor with acute or convalescent COVID-19. The donor label of this sample is uncertain.

This clone was observed a single time. This chain joins TRBV5-1 and TRBJ1-2, with 7 positions matching TRBD1. The J segment lost 5 bases and the V segment lost 0 bases, leaving 1 base of the junction unmatched. The CDR3 runs to 13 residues. Germline lookup yields CDR1 SGHRS and CDR2 YFSETQ. The CDR3 loop reads CASSLETGYGYTF. The CDR3 coding sequence is TGCGCCAGCAGCTTGGAGACAGGGTATGGCTACACCTTC.

The CDR3 DNA is TGCGCCAGCAGCCGCCCGGGACAGGGAGGAGACTATGGCTACACCTTC. Its protein is CASSRPGQGGDYGYTF. The chain combines TRBV5-1 with TRBJ1-2; TRBD1 agrees at 9 bases. Germline CDR1 and CDR2: SGHRS and YFSETQ. The CDR3 contains 16 residues. With 4 bases clipped from V and 3 bases from J, the junction kept 10 bases outside the gene matches.

The rearrangement links TRBV18 to TRBJ1-5; 10 nucleotides match TRBD1. J was trimmed by 3 bases and V by 5 bases; bases with no gene match: 7. The V gene's germline CDR1 is KGHSH and CDR2 LQKENI. The CDR3 has 16 residues. As DNA, the CDR3 is TGTGCCAGCTCATCCCGGACAGGGGGATACAATCAGCCCCAGCATTTT. Translated: CASSSRTGGYNQPQHF.

The rearrangement links TRBV3-1 (or the pseudogene TRBV3-2) to TRBJ1-4; D unclear. CDR3 size: 16 residues. Deletions cut 4 bases from V and 0 bases from J, with 12 bases between. The germline gives CDR1 LGHDT, CDR2 YNNKEL (reference sequence). CDR3 sequence (DNA): TGTGCCAGCAGCCTCAGCGGAGATGCAACTAATGAAAAACTGTTTTTT. Its translation: CASSLSGDATNEKLFF.

The chain joins TRBV28 to TRBJ1-1; D possibly corresponds to TRBD1 (5 bases). This CDR3 is 12 amino acids long. Germline V gene data show CDR1 as MDHEN and CDR2 as SYDVKM. Deletions cut 1 base from V and 5 bases from J, with 5 bases between. The CDR3 protein is CASSLSGTEAFF. For the CDR3, the DNA is TGTGCCAGCAGTTTATCAGGGACTGAAGCTTTCTTT.

The chain couples TRBV7-6 to TRBJ2-3, with 9 bases lining up with TRBD1. The CDR3 totals 16 residues. Germline loops: CDR1 SGHVS, CDR2 FNYEAQ. The J segment lost 0 bases and the V segment lost 5 bases, leaving 6 bases of the junction unmatched. The CDR3 region is CASSPTGGSSTDTQYF. The CDR3 DNA is TGTGCCAGCAGCCCCACAGGGGGCTCTAGCACAGATACGCAGTATTTT.

Concerning this clone: Distinct nucleotide sequences in the sample also encode this CDR3. The chain employs TRBV2 and TRBJ1-6; 8 nucleotides match TRBD1. CDR3 length equals 14 residues. Germline V CDR1 and CDR2: SNHLY, FYNNEI. V lost 6 bases to trimming and J lost 7 bases; unmatched junction nucleotides: 5. The CDR3 DNA sequence: TGTGCCAGCAGGTTGGGACAGGCCAATTCACCCCTCCACTTT. The encoded protein is CASRLGQANSPLHF.

The chain uses TRBV30 and TRBJ2-1; 10 bases match TRBD2. V lost 5 bases and J lost 8; bases outside the gene matches: 9. There are 14 residues in the CDR3. The germline V gene encodes CDR1 GTSNPN and CDR2 SVGIG (reference sequence). This chain's CDR3 is CAWAPGTSADEQFF. CDR3 coding DNA: TGTGCCTGGGCCCCCGGGACTAGCGCTGATGAGCAGTTCTTC.

The chain links TRBV6-1 to TRBJ2-3; D might be TRBD2 (6 bases). The germline V and J ends were trimmed by 5 bases and 0 bases, with 12 bases remaining between them. The CDR3 extends over 15 amino acids. Germline values: CDR1 MNHNS, CDR2 SASEGT. CDR3 bases: TGTGCCAGCAGTTTGATAGGACTAAGCACAGATACGCAGTATTTT. Its protein product is CASSLIGLSTDTQYF.

Points on this clone: The identical CDR3 is also encoded by other nucleotide sequences in the sample. The rearrangement uses TRBV9 and TRBJ1-5, with TRBD1 as a possible D gene (6 bases). Germline V lookup: CDR1 SGDLS, CDR2 YYNGEE. The CDR3 sequence is 14 residues long. V lost 0 bases to trimming and J lost 4 bases, with 8 bases between them. CDR3 coding DNA: TGTGCCAGCAGCGTAGAGGGGGGGAATCAGCCCCAGCATTTT. Amino acid sequence: CASSVEGGNQPQHF. The full variable domain, its missing parts supplied by reference TRBV9 and TRBJ1-5, is DSGVTQTPKHLITATGQRVTLRCSPRSGDLSVYWYQQSLDQGLQFLIQYYNGEERAKGNILERFSAQQFPDLHSELNLSSLELGDSALYFCASSVEGGNQPQHFGDGTRLSIL.

The genes are TRBV29-1 and TRBJ1-1; D gene ambiguous. This CDR3 spans 11 amino acids. With 6 bases removed from V and 2 bases from J, the gap between germline ends came to 7 bases. Germline CDR1 and CDR2: SQVTM and ANQGSEA. CDR3 coding DNA: TGCAGCGTGCCGGGTAACACTGAAGCTTTCTTT. This encodes CSVPGNTEAFF.

The chain is built from TRBV4-2 and TRBJ2-7; D gene uncertain. V lost 0 bases and J 3 bases, leaving 9 bases between the germline ends. Germline V lookup: CDR1 LGHNA, CDR2 YNFKEQ. This CDR3 is 14 amino acids long. The CDR3 bases are TGTGCCAGCAGCCAAGAACTAATCGACTACGAGCAGTACTTC. Amino acids: CASSQELIDYEQYF.

The chain couples TRBV2 to TRBJ2-1; 11 nucleotides align to TRBD2. The CDR3 spans 12 residues. The germline gives CDR1 SNHLY, CDR2 FYNNEI. The J segment lost 10 bases and the V segment lost 6 bases, leaving 2 bases of the junction unmatched. CDR3 amino acids: CASRGLADEQFF. CDR3 bases: TGTGCCAGCAGGGGACTAGCGGACGAGCAGTTCTTC.

This clone was found once. The chain is built from TRBV19 and TRBJ2-2; 9 bases agree with TRBD1. Per germline, CDR1 LNHDA and CDR2 SQIVND (reference sequence). The junction had 7 bases not matched to a gene; V was cut back by 10 bases and J by 7 bases. This CDR3 contains 13 residues. CDR3 sequence (DNA): TGTGCCACCGCCCCGGGACAGGGCGGGGAGCTGTTTTTT. Protein sequence: CATAPGQGGELFF. The whole variable domain, filled in from reference TRBV19 and TRBJ2-2, reads DGGITQSPKYLFRKEGQNVTLSCEQNLNHDAMYWYRQDPGQGLRLIYYSQIVNDFQKGDIAEGYSVSREKKESFPLTVTSAQKNPTAFYLCATAPGQGGELFFGEGSRLTVL.

The chain has TRBV3-1 (or the pseudogene TRBV3-2) and TRBJ1-2, with 9 bases identical to TRBD1. The CDR3 contains 15 residues. V trimming: 5 bases; J trimming: 6 bases; junction bases outside the gene matches: 10. The germline V gene encodes CDR1 LGHDT and CDR2 YNNKEL (reference sequence). Here the CDR3 reads CASSERGTGGNGYTF. The CDR3 DNA follows: TGTGCCAGCAGCGAGAGGGGAACAGGGGGCAATGGCTACACCTTC.

The chain carries TRBV30 and TRBJ1-1; 10 nucleotides line up with TRBD1. Germline trimming cut 3 bases from V and 3 bases from J; bases unmatched to any gene: 10. This CDR3 region has 16 residues. CDR1 and CDR2 from the germline V gene are GTSNPN and SVGIG (reference sequence). The CDR3 nucleotides read TGTGCCTGGAGAAGTACGGACAGGGGGTACTACACTGAAGCTTTCTTT. Its translation is CAWRSTDRGYYTEAFF.

The chain couples TRBV7-9 to TRBJ2-7; 14 bases fit TRBD2. J gave up 4 bases and V 5 bases, and 4 bases lay outside the gene matches. Looked up from germline, CDR1 is SEHNR and CDR2 is FQNEAQ (reference sequence). The CDR3 covers 15 residues. The CDR3 protein is CASSTGLAGVYEQYF. The CDR3 nucleotides are TGTGCCAGCAGCACGGGACTAGCGGGAGTTTACGAGCAGTACTTC.

This clone was found a few times. The CDR3 here is CASSPGLAGPWAETQYF. For the CDR3, the DNA is TGTGCCAGCAGCCCGGGACTAGCGGGCCCCTGGGCGGAGACCCAGTACTTC. This chain links TRBV3-1 (or the pseudogene TRBV3-2) with TRBJ2-5; 12 bases are a match to TRBD2. CDR1 is LGHDT and CDR2 is YNNKEL in the germline V gene (reference sequence). Trimming took 4 bases from V and 5 from J; bases not matched to a gene: 11. The CDR3 loop spans 17 amino acids.

This chain uses TRBV6-5 with TRBJ1-1, with 8 bases that match TRBD1. The CDR3 is 12 residues long. J gave up 3 bases and V 9 bases, and 3 bases lay outside the gene matches. Germline V CDR1 and CDR2: MNHEY, SVGAGI. The CDR3 loop reads CASGQGYTEAFF. The CDR3 bases are TGTGCCAGTGGACAGGGCTACACTGAAGCTTTCTTT.

The chain recombines TRBV2 with TRBJ2-2; 7 bases line up with TRBD1. This CDR3 region has 15 residues. CDR1 SNHLY and CDR2 FYNNEI come from the germline V gene. V shed 5 bases, J shed 0 bases, and the junction held 3 bases outside the gene matches. The CDR3: CASSRQGPNTGELFF. The CDR3, as DNA: TGTGCCAGCAGTCGACAGGGTCCGAACACCGGGGAGCTGTTTTTT.

This rearrangement joins TRBV24-1 to TRBJ2-1; TRBD2 might be the D (5 bases). The germline gives CDR1 KGHDR, CDR2 SFDVKD. Between the trimmed V and J ends, which lost 2 bases and 6 bases, there was a span of 7 bases. The CDR3 runs to 13 residues. The CDR3 DNA sequence: TGTGCCACCAGTGATTCGGCGGGCAATGAGCAGTTCTTC. Translation gives CATSDSAGNEQFF.

The chain employs TRBV11-2 and TRBJ1-2, with 9 bases that match TRBD1. The V and J ends lost 1 base and 2 bases, in that order; junction bases with no gene match: 5. CDR1 SGHAT and CDR2 FQNNGV come from the germline V gene. The CDR3 is 16 amino acids. Here the CDR3 DNA reads TGTGCCAGCAGCTTAGGGTTCGGGACAGGGAACTATGGCTACACCTTC. Translation: CASSLGFGTGNYGYTF.

For the CDR3, the DNA is TGCGCCAGCAGTGCTAGCGGGAGAAGCTACGAGCAGTACTTC. Amino acid sequence: CASSASGRSYEQYF. The rearrangement links TRBV10-2 to TRBJ2-7, with 10 bases aligning to TRBD2. The CDR3 has 14 residues. V lost 4 bases to trimming and J lost 3 bases; unmatched junction nucleotides: 3. The germline V gene has CDR1 WSHSY and CDR2 SAAADI.

This chain uses TRBV7-6 with TRBJ2-1; 16 nucleotides line up with TRBD2. Germline V gene sequence: CDR1 SGHVS, CDR2 FNYEAQ. The CDR3 has 20 residues. V lost 1 base, J lost 6 bases, and 12 bases stayed unmatched. The DNA for the CDR3 is TGTGCCAGCAGCTTAGTTCTAGGGACTAGCGGGAGGGCCCCTGCCAATGAGCAGTTCTTC. Protein sequence: CASSLVLGTSGRAPANEQFF.

This chain links TRBV28 with TRBJ1-5; no firm D call. Trimming took off 6 bases at V and 6 bases at J, with 15 bases between the two ends. Germline loops: CDR1 MDHEN, CDR2 SYDVKM. This CDR3 contains 14 residues. The CDR3 is CASRLPLGGQPQHF. In DNA form, the CDR3 reads TGTGCCAGCAGGCTCCCCCTAGGAGGTCAGCCCCAGCATTTT.

This clone was observed a few times. J is TRBJ2-7 and V is TRBV5-4; D might be TRBD1 (6 bases). This CDR3 has 14 residues. Germline V gene lookup returns CDR1 SGHNT and CDR2 YYREEE (reference sequence). Trimming took 2 bases from V and 6 from J, leaving 15 bases between them. This chain's CDR3 is CASSFTGSPSEQYF. CDR3 DNA sequence: TGTGCCAGCAGCTTTACAGGGTCCCCATCCGAGCAGTACTTC.

This clone was observed a handful of times. The chain couples TRBV7-2 to TRBJ2-1; maybe TRBD2 (6 bases). CDR3 length: 15 residues. Germline CDR1 is SGHTA and CDR2 is FQGNSA. The V gene lost 0 bases and the J gene lost 5 bases, with 11 bases spanning the gap. The CDR3 protein is CASSLAASVNNEQFF. The CDR3 coding sequence is TGTGCCAGCAGCTTAGCCGCTAGCGTCAACAATGAGCAGTTCTTC.

This clone was detected only a few times. The rearrangement links TRBV5-1 to TRBJ2-5; D gene unclear. The CDR3 has 15 amino acids. V lost 3 bases and J lost 5, with 17 bases in between. The germline V gene has CDR1 SGHRS and CDR2 YFSETQ. The DNA of the CDR3 is TGCGCCAGCAGCTCCGGAGTTAGGCCGCCGGAGACCCAGTACTTC. Its protein product is CASSSGVRPPETQYF.

This chain uses TRBV2 with TRBJ2-7; TRBD2 is a possible D gene (5 bases). Germline loops: CDR1 SNHLY, CDR2 FYNNEI. This CDR3 is 15 amino acids long. The V end lost 6 bases, the J end lost 5 bases, and 20 bases lay between the germline ends. CDR3 residues: CASSRDVPDGNEQYF. CDR3 nucleotides: TGTGCCAGCAGCCGAGACGTCCCGGACGGGAACGAGCAGTACTTC.